Shown below are 15 T cell receptor beta chains from a single sample sequenced in a study of blood T cell repertoires in COVID-19. Sequenced by immunoSEQ multiplex PCR; TCRdb stores in-frame clones only, minus some. The sample carries roughly 160,000 clones, around 87% recorded once. The sample consisted of peripheral blood. All receptors derive from a man aged 55-75 years with COVID-19, enrolled during active disease.

The chain couples TRBV7-2 to TRBJ2-1; D call uncertain. Germline lookup yields CDR1 SGHTA and CDR2 FQGNSA. V dropped 5 bases and J dropped 5 bases, with 16 bases sitting between them. The CDR3 is made up of 15 amino acids. The CDR3 DNA reads TGTGCCAGCAGCCCAGACGTTGTCACTAACAATGAGCAGTTCTTC. Encoded protein: CASSPDVVTNNEQFF.

The chain has TRBV28 and TRBJ1-2; D may be TRBD1 (5 bases). The germline V and J ends were trimmed by 3 bases and 3 bases, with 8 bases remaining between them. Germline CDR1 is MDHEN and CDR2 is SYDVKM. The CDR3 is made up of 13 amino acids. For the CDR3, the DNA is TGTGCCAGCAGTTTCGGCAGGGACTATGGCTACACCTTC. It encodes CASSFGRDYGYTF.

V and J are TRBV28 and TRBJ1-1; D ambiguous. V was trimmed by 1 base and J by 0 bases, leaving 9 bases between them. CDR1 and CDR2 from the germline V gene are MDHEN and SYDVKM. The CDR3 consists of 15 residues. This CDR3 is CASSLSIRMNTEAFF. The CDR3 DNA reads as TGTGCCAGCAGTTTATCGATCAGGATGAACACTGAAGCTTTCTTT.

The V and J genes are TRBV7-2 and TRBJ1-5; D is possibly TRBD1 (5 bases). Per germline, CDR1 SGHTA and CDR2 FQGNSA. The CDR3 contains 14 residues. The germline V and J ends were trimmed by 5 bases and 2 bases, with 10 bases remaining between them. CDR3 DNA: TGTGCCAGCAGCCCCGGCAGGGGCAATCAGCCCCAGCATTTT. Its protein is CASSPGRGNQPQHF. Together with reference TRBV7-2 and TRBJ1-5, the CDR3 gives the full variable domain: GAGVSQSPSNKVTEKGKDVELRCDPISGHTALYWYRQSLGQGLEFLIYFQGNSAPDKSGLPSDRFSAERTGGSVSTLTIQRTQQEDSAVYLCASSPGRGNQPQHFGDGTRLSIL.

This clone has a handful of counts. The V call is TRBV2, the J call TRBJ2-5, with D maybe TRBD1 (6 bases). The CDR3 has 13 residues. CDR1 SNHLY and CDR2 FYNNEI come from the germline V gene. Trimming left V 6 bases short and J 5 bases short, with 13 bases between. The CDR3 sequence: CASSKDRGETQYF. As DNA, the CDR3 is TGTGCCAGCAGCAAGGACAGAGGGGAGACCCAGTACTTC.

The chain carries TRBV27 and TRBJ2-7, with TRBD2 matching 7 bases. CDR3 length equals 16 residues. CDR1 MNHEY and CDR2 SMNVEV come from the germline V gene (reference sequence). With 2 bases clipped from V and 1 base from J, the junction kept 8 bases outside the gene matches. The DNA for the CDR3 is TGTGCCAGCAGTTTAATCCGCGGGAGTCTGTCCTACGAGCAGTACTTC. Its translation is CASSLIRGSLSYEQYF.

The rearrangement links TRBV7-2 to TRBJ2-5; 11 bases line up with TRBD1. With V trimmed by 2 bases and J by 5 bases, 7 bases remained unmatched. The germline gives CDR1 SGHTA, CDR2 FQGNSA. The CDR3 length is 16 residues. CDR3 loop: CASSLFRTGGSETQYF. The CDR3 nucleotides are TGTGCCAGCAGCTTATTCCGGACAGGGGGCTCTGAGACCCAGTACTTC.

V gene TRBV5-1 combines with J gene TRBJ1-1; D gene ambiguous. V was trimmed by 4 bases and J by 6 bases, leaving 16 bases between them. CDR3 length equals 14 residues. Germline assignment: CDR1 SGHRS and CDR2 YFSETQ. Written as DNA, the CDR3 is TGCGCCAGCAGCCTGGGGAACAGTTGGTCTGAAGCTTTCTTT. It specifies CASSLGNSWSEAFF.

This clone has a single count. J is TRBJ1-2 and V is TRBV7-8, with 10 bases identical to TRBD1. J gave up 4 bases and V 4 bases, and 6 bases lay outside the gene matches. This CDR3 spans 15 amino acids. The germline gives CDR1 SGHVS, CDR2 FQNEAQ. The CDR3 DNA sequence: TGTGCCAGCAGCTACGACAGGGGGCCCCTCTATGGCTACACCTTC. Translation gives CASSYDRGPLYGYTF. Full variable domain (missing parts from reference TRBV7-8 and TRBJ1-2): GAGVSQSPRYKVAKRGQDVALRCDPISGHVSLFWYQQALGQGPEFLTYFQNEAQLDKSGLPSDRFFAERPEGSVSTLKIQRTQQEDSAVYLCASSYDRGPLYGYTFGSGTRLTVV.

This clone was counted a few times. V gene TRBV18 combines with J gene TRBJ2-7; D might be TRBD1 (5 bases). Germline loops: CDR1 KGHSH, CDR2 LQKENI. Trimming stripped 4 bases from V and 2 bases from J, with 9 bases between. The CDR3 totals 13 residues. CDR3 loop: CASSRADTYEQYF. DNA for the CDR3: TGTGCCAGCTCACGTGCGGACACCTACGAGCAGTACTTC.

The rearrangement uses TRBV23-1 and TRBJ2-1, with a possible D match to TRBD2 (7 bases). TRBV23-1 has ORF status, its function being uncertain. The CDR3 is 16 amino acids. Trimming removed 2 bases at V and 6 bases at J, with 17 bases between. The CDR3 region is CASSQGGAVGRNEQFF. As DNA, the CDR3 is TGCGCCAGCAGTCAAGGGGGGGCGGTGGGTCGCAATGAGCAGTTCTTC.

The chain uses TRBV3-1 (or the pseudogene TRBV3-2) and TRBJ1-5; no definite D call. The CDR3 runs 14 residues. CDR1 and CDR2 (germline): LGHDT, YNNKEL (reference sequence). V was shortened by 4 bases and J by 5 bases, with 12 bases between the two germline ends. The CDR3 is CASSPSGEYQPQHF. CDR3 coding DNA: TGTGCCAGCAGCCCCTCCGGGGAGTATCAGCCCCAGCATTTT.

With regard to this clone: A read error may account for a junction end that differs from germline. Other DNA sequences in the same sample also yield this CDR3. Written as DNA, the CDR3 is TGTGCCAGCAGCGTTACGGACAGGGGCGTTTTTTCCGAGCAGTATTTC. Amino acid sequence: CASSVTDRGVFSEQYF. The chain couples TRBV7-9 to TRBJ2-7, with TRBD1 matching over 9 bases. CDR1 is SEHNR, CDR2 FQNEAQ, per germline (reference sequence). The CDR3 contains 16 residues.

J is TRBJ1-2 and V is TRBV7-2; the D is unclear. The CDR3 covers 15 residues. Trimming cost V 0 bases and J 8 bases, with 16 bases left between them. Germline assignment: CDR1 SGHTA and CDR2 FQGNSA. The CDR3 nucleotides read TGTGCCAGCAGCTTAGCCGGCGGGTCCATCGGGGGCTACACCTTC. This encodes CASSLAGGSIGGYTF.

This clone was recorded at least ten times. V and J are TRBV5-4 and TRBJ1-5; tentatively, D is TRBD1 (6 bases). Looked up from germline, CDR1 is SGHNT and CDR2 is YYREEE (reference sequence). Trimming shortened V by 0 bases and J by 3 bases, and 10 bases separated the two germline ends. The CDR3 is made up of 15 amino acids. The chain's CDR3 is CASSLAGGANQPQHF. The CDR3 bases are TGTGCCAGCAGCTTGGCCGGGGGGGCCAATCAGCCCCAGCATTTT.